This T cell receptor (beta chain) was obtained from a study of T-cell memory formation after mild COVID-19. TCRdb re-analysed the 5' RACE reads in MiXCR, keeping a single row per CDR3 protein. The sample carries 140,000 to 150,000 distinct CDR3 sequences, 6% to 7% recorded once. This clonotype appeared a few times. Its antigen is unidentified. Broader study findings: Clones that shrank (day 15 to 85) were balanced CD4/CD8, whereas later expanders leaned CD4+. The appearance of some responding clones in pre-infection memory suggested that cross-reactive memory joined.

This sequence originates from an adult woman who had mild COVID-19 (a few samples of this study predate the infection). Cell type and time point are not known. Source material: PBMCs or a T cell subset sorted from them (not recorded which).

The CDR3 protein is CASSQNPRVPGYTF. The CDR3 DNA sequence: TGTGCCAGCAGCCAAAATCCCAGGGTTCCTGGCTACACCTTC. The V and J genes are TRBV3-1 and TRBJ1-2; D possibly corresponds to TRBD1 (5 bases). Trimming took 2 bases from V and 7 from J, leaving 14 bases between them. CDR3 length: 14 residues. Germline lookup yields CDR1 LGHDT and CDR2 YNNKEL (reference sequence).